The entry below gives a single T cell receptor beta chain sequence along with its context. Profiled with immunoSEQ multiplex PCR; TCRdb holds only in-frame clones, not every one. The repertoire holds over 100,000 clones, with 91% as singletons. This entry belongs to a study of PD-L1 blockade in urothelial cancer. Time point denoted: peripheral blood 6 weeks after treatment start. The patients had locally advanced or metastatic urothelial carcinoma. This CDR3 region has 17 residues. J was trimmed by 0 bases and V by 0 bases; bases with no gene match: 8. Germline V lookup: CDR1 MNHEY, CDR2 SMNVEV (reference sequence).

The genes are TRBV27 and TRBJ2-7; TRBD1 matches at 7 bases. This clonotype was sampled from a man between 60 and 75 years old with urothelial cancer. Here the sequenced sample was PBMCs, taken around atezolizumab (anti-PD-L1) treatment. CDR3: CASSLSADRVNSYEQYF. The CDR3, as DNA: TGTGCCAGCAGTTTATCCGCCGACAGGGTGAACTCCTACGAGCAGTACTTC.